What follows describes a single T cell receptor beta chain. The sample has other DNA sequences that encode this CDR3 too. The sample originates from a study of shared clonotypes between healthy human individuals. Naive CD4+ cells were CD45RA-selected; the remaining cells were memory. Sequencing was at deep level. Clones were sequenced by immunoSEQ multiplex PCR, and TCRdb holds only the in-frame ones, with some missing. The sample consists of some 2,100,000 clones, around 95% of them appearing once. CDR3 length: 14 residues. The germline V gene encodes CDR1 SEHNR and CDR2 FQNEAQ (reference sequence). Trimming shortened V by 1 base and J by 1 base, and 7 bases separated the two germline ends.

The chain couples TRBV7-9 to TRBJ1-1, with D possibly being TRBD1 (5 bases). Sequencing was carried out using naive CD4+ T cells sorted from blood. Indicated subset: CD45RA+ positively selected. This TCR was recovered from a man between 18 and 29 years old in good health. The CDR3 DNA reads TGTGCCAGCAGCTTAGGACAGCAGAACACTGAAGCTTTCTTT. Its translation is CASSLGQQNTEAFF. Supplemented by reference TRBV7-9 and TRBJ1-1, the full variable domain reads DTGVSQNPRHKITKRGQNVTFRCDPISEHNRLYWYRQTLGQGPEFLTYFQNEAQLEKSRLLSDRFSAERPKGSFSTLEIQRTEQGDSAMYLCASSLGQQNTEAFFGQGTRLTVV.